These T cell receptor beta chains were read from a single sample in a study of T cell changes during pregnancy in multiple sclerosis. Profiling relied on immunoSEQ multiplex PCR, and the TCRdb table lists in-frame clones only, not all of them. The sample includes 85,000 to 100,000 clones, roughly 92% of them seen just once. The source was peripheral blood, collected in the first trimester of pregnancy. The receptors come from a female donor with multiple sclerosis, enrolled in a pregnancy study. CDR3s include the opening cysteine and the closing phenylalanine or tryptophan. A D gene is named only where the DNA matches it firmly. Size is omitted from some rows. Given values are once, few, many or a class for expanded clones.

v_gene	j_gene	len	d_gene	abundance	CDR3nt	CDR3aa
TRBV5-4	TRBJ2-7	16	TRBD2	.	TGTGCCAGCAGCTCGGGACTAGCGGGGGCCTACTACGAGCAGTACTTC	CASSSGLAGAYYEQYF
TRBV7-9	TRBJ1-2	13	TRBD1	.	TGTGCCAGCAGCTTTGCCCGGACAGGGGGCTACACCTTC	CASSFARTGGYTF
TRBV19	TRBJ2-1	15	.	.	TGTGCCAGTAGCTACGACACCCAATCCTACAATGAGCAGTTCTTC	CASSYDTQSYNEQFF
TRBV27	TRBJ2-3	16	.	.	TGTGCCAGCACCCTCGGCCCAGGACAAAACACAGATACGCAGTATTTT	CASTLGPGQNTDTQYF
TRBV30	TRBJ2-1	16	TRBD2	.	TGTGCCTGGAGTGTTGGGCTAGCGGGAGGAAACAATGAGCAGTTCTTC	CAWSVGLAGGNNEQFF
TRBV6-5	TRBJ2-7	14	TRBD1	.	TGTGCCAGCAGTAGCGGGACAGGGGGCTACGAGCAGTACTTC	CASSSGTGGYEQYF
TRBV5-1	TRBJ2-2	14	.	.	TGCGCCAGCAGCTTATCGGTGAACACCGGGGAGCTGTTTTTT	CASSLSVNTGELFF
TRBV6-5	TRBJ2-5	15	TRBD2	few	TGTGCCACAAAAGGGACTAGCGGGAGACTGGAGACCCAGTACTTC	CATKGTSGRLETQYF
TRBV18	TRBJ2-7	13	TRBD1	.	TGTGCCAGCTCACCTGGGACAGTTTACGAGCAGTACTTC	CASSPGTVYEQYF
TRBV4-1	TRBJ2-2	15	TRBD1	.	TGCGCCAGCAGCCAAGCGGGACAGGGGACCGGGGAGCTGTTTTTT	CASSQAGQGTGELFF
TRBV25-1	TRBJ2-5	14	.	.	TGTGCCAGCAGTTCAGGGACTCTTCAAGAGACCCAGTACTTC	CASSSGTLQETQYF
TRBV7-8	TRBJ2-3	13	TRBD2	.	TGTGCCAGCCAACTAGCGGGCACAGATACGCAGTATTTT	CASQLAGTDTQYF
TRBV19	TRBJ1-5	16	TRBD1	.	TGTGCCAGTAGTCCCTTGAGGGGACAGATGGATCAGCCCCAGCATTTT	CASSPLRGQMDQPQHF
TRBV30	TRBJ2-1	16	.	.	TGTGCCTGGAGTCCGGGAGCAGCGGTCTCCTACAATGAGCAGTTCTTC	CAWSPGAAVSYNEQFF
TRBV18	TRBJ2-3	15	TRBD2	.	TGTGCCAGCTCACCACCAGGACTAGGGACAGATACGCAGTATTTT	CASSPPGLGTDTQYF
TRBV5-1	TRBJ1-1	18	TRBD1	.	TGCGCCAGCAGCCCTAAACAGACAGGGGGATTTGGGTACACTGAAGCTTTCTTT	CASSPKQTGGFGYTEAFF
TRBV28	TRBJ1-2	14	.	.	TGTGCCAGCAGATCCTCTGCTGGGGCGCGGGGCTACACCTTC	CASRSSAGARGYTF
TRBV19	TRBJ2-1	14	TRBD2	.	TGTGCCAGTAGTATAGCGGGACTAGCGAATGAGCAGTTCTTC	CASSIAGLANEQFF